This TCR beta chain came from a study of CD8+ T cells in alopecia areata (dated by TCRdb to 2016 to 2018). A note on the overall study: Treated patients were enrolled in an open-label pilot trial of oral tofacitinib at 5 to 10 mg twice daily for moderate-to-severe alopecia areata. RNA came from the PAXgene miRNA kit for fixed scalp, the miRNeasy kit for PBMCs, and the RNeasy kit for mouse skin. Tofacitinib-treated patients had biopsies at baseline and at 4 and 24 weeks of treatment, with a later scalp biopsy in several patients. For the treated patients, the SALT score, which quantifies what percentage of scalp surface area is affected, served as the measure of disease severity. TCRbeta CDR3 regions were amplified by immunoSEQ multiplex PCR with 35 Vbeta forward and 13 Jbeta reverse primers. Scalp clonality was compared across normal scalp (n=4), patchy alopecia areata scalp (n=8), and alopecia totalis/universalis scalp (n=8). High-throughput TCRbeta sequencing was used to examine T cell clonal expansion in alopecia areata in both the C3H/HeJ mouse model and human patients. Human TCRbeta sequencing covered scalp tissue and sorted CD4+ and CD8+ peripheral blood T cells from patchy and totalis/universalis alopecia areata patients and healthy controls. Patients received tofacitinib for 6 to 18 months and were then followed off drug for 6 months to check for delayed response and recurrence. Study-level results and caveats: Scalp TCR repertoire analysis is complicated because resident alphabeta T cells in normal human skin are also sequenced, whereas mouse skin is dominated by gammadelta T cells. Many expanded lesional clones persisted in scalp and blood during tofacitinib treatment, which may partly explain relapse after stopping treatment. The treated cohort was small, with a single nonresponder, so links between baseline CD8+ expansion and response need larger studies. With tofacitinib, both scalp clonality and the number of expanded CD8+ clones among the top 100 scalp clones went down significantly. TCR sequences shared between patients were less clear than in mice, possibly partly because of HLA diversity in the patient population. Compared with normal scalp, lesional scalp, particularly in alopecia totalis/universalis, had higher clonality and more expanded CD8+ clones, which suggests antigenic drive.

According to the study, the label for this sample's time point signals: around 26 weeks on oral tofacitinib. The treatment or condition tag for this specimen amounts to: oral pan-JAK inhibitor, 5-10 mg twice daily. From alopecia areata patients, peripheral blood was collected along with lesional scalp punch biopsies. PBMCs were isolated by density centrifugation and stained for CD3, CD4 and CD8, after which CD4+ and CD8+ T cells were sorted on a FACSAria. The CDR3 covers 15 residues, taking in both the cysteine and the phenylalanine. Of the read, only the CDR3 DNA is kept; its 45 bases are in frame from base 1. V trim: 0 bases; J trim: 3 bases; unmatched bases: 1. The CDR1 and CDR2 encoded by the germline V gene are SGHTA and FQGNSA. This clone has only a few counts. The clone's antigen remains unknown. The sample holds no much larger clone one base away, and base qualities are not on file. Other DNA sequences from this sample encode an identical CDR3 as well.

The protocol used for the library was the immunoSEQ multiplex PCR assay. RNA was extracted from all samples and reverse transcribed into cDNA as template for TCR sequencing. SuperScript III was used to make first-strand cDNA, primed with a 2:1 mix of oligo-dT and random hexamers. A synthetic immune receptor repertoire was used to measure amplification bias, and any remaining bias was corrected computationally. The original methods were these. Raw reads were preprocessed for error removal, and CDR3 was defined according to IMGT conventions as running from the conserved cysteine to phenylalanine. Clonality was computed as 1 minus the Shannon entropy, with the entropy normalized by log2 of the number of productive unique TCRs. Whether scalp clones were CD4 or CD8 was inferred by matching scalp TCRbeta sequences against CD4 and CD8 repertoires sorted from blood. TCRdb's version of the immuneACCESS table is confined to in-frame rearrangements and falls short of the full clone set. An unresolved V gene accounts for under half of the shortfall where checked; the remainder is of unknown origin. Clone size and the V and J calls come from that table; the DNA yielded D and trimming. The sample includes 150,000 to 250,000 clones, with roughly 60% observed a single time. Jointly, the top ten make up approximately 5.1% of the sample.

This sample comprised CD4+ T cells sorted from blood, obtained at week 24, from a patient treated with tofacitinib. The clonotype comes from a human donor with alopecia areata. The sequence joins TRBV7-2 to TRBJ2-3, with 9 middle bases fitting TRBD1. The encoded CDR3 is CASSLAQGATDTQYF. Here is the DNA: TGTGCCAGCAGCTTAGCACAGGGGGCAACAGATACGCAGTATTTT. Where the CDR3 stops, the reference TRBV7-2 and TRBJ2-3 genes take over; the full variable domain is GAGVSQSPSNKVTEKGKDVELRCDPISGHTALYWYRQSLGQGLEFLIYFQGNSAPDKSGLPSDRFSAERTGGSVSTLTIQRTQQEDSAVYLCASSLAQGATDTQYFGPGTRLTVL.